This T cell receptor (beta chain) is from a study of T-cell memory formation after mild COVID-19. Using its own MiXCR run on the 5' RACE reads, TCRdb lists one record per CDR3 protein. Among around 370,000 distinct CDR3 sequences listed, around 21% were seen once. Germline CDR1 SGHDT, CDR2 YYEEEE. This CDR3 is built from 16 residues. The ends were cut back, 0 bases at V and 5 bases at J, with 16 bases in the middle. Overall study results and limits: Day 15 to 85 contractors were CD4/CD8 balanced; later expanders leaned CD4+.

Note on this clonotype: Its target is not known.

Sequenced sample: PBMCs or a T cell subset sorted from them (not recorded which). This TCR derives from an adult woman who had mild COVID-19 (a few samples of this study predate the infection). Cell type and time point are not known. The chain couples TRBV5-6 to TRBJ2-3; a weak D match, TRBD2 (6 bases). CDR3 nucleotide sequence: TGTGCCAGCAGCTTGGAGGGGACTGGAACGGGAGATACGCAGTATTTT. It codes for CASSLEGTGTGDTQYF.